The 2 T cell receptor beta chains in this list originate from one sample, sequenced in a study of T cells in Graves' hyperthyroidism and ophthalmopathy. TCR beta CDR3 region amplification was performed from RNA transcripts. RT-PCR in the first round (using the HTBI primer set) targeted the TCR CDR3. One entry per CDR3 protein results from TCRdb running MiXCR on the multiplex PCR reads. The repertoire consists of roughly 580,000 distinct CDR3 sequences, with roughly 13% occurring once and the leading ten covering roughly 6.2%. The sequenced material came from blood. The receptor source for this set is a woman aged 25 to 39 with Graves' hyperthyroidism that later progressed to Graves' ophthalmopathy.

This clonotype has ten or more counts. V is TRBV20-1 and J is TRBJ1-6; D remains ambiguous. V was shortened by 4 bases and J by 0 bases, with 10 bases between the two germline ends. Germline V gene data show CDR1 as DFQATT and CDR2 as SNEGSKA (reference sequence). The CDR3 contains 15 residues. The CDR3 sequence is CSANEGSSYNSPLHF. In DNA form, the CDR3 reads TGCAGTGCTAATGAGGGTAGCTCCTATAATTCACCCCTCCACTTT.

At least ten counts were recorded for this clonotype. The DNA for the CDR3 is TGTGCCAGCACACAGGGCATGAACACTGAAGCTTTCTTT. Translation: CASTQGMNTEAFF. The chain combines TRBV2 with TRBJ1-1; possibly TRBD1 for D (6 bases). V lost 7 bases and J 0 bases, leaving 9 bases between the germline ends. The germline CDR1 and CDR2 sequences are SNHLY and FYNNEI. The CDR3 has 13 residues.